The rows below give T cell receptor beta chains drawn from one sample of a study of cytomegalovirus exposure and HLA in healthy donors. The assay was immunoSEQ multiplex PCR, and TCRdb's table has in-frame clones only and misses some. The sample carries 190,000 or so clones, roughly four fifths recorded once. Sequencing input: PBMCs. The receptors come from a young woman in good health and CMV-seropositive. Both conserved end residues are part of each CDR3. The order of the fields is D gene, J gene, CDR3 length, V gene, clone size, CDR3 protein, CDR3 DNA. D genes are given only for firm matches. The size field is filled for only some rows; it gives once, few, many or a size class.

D: TRBD2
J: TRBJ2-2
length: 20
V: TRBV5-1
size: NA
CDR3: CASSPGLAGGLVANTGELFF
DNA: TGCGCCAGCAGCCCGGGGCTAGCGGGGGGCCTCGTGGCGAACACCGGGGAGCTGTTTTTT

D: NA
J: TRBJ1-2
length: 16
V: TRBV4-3
size: NA
CDR3: CASSQDLGAGDRGYTF
DNA: TGCGCCAGCAGCCAAGATCTAGGGGCAGGGGATCGTGGCTACACCTTC

D: NA
J: TRBJ2-5
length: 14
V: TRBV9
size: NA
CDR3: CASSVGQGWETQYF
DNA: TGTGCCAGCAGCGTAGGGCAGGGGTGGGAGACCCAGTACTTC

D: NA
J: TRBJ1-1
length: 13
V: TRBV9
size: once
CDR3: CASSVGKNTEAFF
DNA: TGTGCCAGCAGCGTAGGTAAGAACACTGAAGCTTTCTTT

D: NA
J: TRBJ1-2
length: 13
V: TRBV7-9
size: NA
CDR3: CASSLASQDGYTF
DNA: TGTGCCAGCAGCTTAGCGAGTCAGGATGGCTACACCTTC

D: TRBD1
J: TRBJ2-2
length: 15
V: TRBV7-6
size: NA
CDR3: CASSLTGGATGELFF
DNA: TGTGCCAGCAGCTTAACAGGGGGCGCGACCGGGGAGCTGTTTTTT

D: NA
J: TRBJ2-2
length: 12
V: TRBV9
size: once
CDR3: CASTSGPGELFF
DNA: TGTGCCAGCACCAGCGGGCCCGGGGAGCTGTTTTTT

D: NA
J: TRBJ2-2
length: 16
V: TRBV7-9
size: NA
CDR3: CASSLVAGIHTGELFF
DNA: TGTGCCAGCAGCTTAGTTGCAGGGATTCACACCGGGGAGCTGTTTTTT

D: TRBD1
J: TRBJ1-6
length: 17
V: TRBV19
size: once
CDR3: CASSETQGYSYNSPLHF
DNA: TGTGCCAGTAGTGAAACACAGGGGTACTCCTATAATTCACCCCTCCACTTT

D: NA
J: TRBJ1-5
length: 15
V: TRBV10-1
size: NA
CDR3: CASSESDSNYQPQHF
DNA: TGCGCCAGCAGTGAGTCGGACAGCAACTATCAGCCCCAGCATTTT